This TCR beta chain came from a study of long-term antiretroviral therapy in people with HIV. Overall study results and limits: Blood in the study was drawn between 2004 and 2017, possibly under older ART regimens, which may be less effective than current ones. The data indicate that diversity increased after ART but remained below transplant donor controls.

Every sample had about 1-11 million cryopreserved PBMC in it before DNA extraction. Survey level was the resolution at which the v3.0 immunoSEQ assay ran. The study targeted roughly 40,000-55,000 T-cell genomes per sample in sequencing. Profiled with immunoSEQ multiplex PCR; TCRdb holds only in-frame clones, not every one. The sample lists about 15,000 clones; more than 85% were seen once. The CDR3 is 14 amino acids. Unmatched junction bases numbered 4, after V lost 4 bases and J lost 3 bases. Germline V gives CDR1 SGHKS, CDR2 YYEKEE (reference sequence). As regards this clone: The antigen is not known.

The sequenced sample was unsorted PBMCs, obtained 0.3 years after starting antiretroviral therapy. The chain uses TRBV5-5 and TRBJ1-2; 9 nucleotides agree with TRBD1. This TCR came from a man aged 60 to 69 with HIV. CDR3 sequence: CASSRTGADYGYTF. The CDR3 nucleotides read TGTGCCAGCAGCCGGACAGGGGCGGACTATGGCTACACCTTC.